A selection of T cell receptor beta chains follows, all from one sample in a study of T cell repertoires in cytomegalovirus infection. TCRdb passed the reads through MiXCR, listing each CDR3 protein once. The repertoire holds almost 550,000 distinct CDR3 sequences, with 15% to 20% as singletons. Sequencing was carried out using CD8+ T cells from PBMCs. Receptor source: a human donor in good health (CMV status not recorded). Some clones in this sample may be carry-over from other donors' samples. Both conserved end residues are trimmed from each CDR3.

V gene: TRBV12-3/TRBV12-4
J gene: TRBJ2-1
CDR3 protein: ASSLRGEGRDEQF

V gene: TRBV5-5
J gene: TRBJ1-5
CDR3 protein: ASSLEGSLSNQPQH

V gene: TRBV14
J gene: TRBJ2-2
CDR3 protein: ASSQLGTGELF

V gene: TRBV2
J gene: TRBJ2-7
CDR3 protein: ASSDPEQY

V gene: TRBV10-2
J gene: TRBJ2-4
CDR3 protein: ASSPIVPRGLGHIQY

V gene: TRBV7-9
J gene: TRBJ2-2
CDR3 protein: ASSPGPGELF

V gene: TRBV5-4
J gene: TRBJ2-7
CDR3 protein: ASSHGGFLSSYEQY

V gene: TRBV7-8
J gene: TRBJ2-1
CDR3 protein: ASSLVSGRGREQF

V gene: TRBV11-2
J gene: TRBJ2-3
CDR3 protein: ASSLRRITDTQY

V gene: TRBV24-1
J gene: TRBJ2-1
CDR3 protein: ATSGTSGGMNNEQF

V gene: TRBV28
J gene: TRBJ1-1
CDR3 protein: ASRGGAGQNTEAF

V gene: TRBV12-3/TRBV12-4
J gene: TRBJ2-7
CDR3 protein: ASSPPRKESEQY

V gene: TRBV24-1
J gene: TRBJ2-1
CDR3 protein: ATEGGTNSYNEQF

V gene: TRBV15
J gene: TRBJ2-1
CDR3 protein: ATRAPRNNEQF

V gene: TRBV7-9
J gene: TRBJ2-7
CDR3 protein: ASSLMR

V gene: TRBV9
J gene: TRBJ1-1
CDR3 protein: ASSSEPGMNTEAF

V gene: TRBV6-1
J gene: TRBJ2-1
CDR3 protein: ASTSKGGDEQF

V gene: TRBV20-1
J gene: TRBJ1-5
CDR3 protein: SARVPTAISNQPQH

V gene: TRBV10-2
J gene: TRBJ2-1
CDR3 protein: ASSDGTGDLFNEQF

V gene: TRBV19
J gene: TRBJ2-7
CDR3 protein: ASSASQGRRYEQY

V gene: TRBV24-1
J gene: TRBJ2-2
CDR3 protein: ATSGLANTGELF

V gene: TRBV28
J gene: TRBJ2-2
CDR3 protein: ASSGPGLAGGPGDTGELF

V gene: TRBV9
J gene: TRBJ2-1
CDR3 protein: ASSVRAGYRDEQF

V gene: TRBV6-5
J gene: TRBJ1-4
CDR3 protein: ASSYGSRINEKLF

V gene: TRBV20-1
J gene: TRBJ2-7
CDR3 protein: SARDRELAGGTIHEQY

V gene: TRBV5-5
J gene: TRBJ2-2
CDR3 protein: ASSLGRTSGGPHTGELF

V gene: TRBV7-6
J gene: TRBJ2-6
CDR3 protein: ASSPAPYSGANVLT

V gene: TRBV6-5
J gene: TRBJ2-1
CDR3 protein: ASRDYTNEQF

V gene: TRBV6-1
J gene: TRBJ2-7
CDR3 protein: ASSEAGTVYEQY

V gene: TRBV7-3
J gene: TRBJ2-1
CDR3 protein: ASSLKSSYNEQF

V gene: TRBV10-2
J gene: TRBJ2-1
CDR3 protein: ASRESSYNEQF

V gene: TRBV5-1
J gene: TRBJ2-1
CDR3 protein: ASSLATVLAGPRNEQF

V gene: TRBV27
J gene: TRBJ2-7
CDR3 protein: ASSLRLAGDEQY

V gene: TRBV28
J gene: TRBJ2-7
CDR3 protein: ASSLLEASGSYEQY

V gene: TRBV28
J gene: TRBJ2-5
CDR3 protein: ASRNFRGQETQY

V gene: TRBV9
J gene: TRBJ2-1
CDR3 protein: ASSPDSFSYNEQF

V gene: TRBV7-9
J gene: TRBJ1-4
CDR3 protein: ASSREIVYEKLF

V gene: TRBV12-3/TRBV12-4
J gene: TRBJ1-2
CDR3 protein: ASSLGGVAGYT

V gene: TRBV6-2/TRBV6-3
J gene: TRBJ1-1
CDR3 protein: ASSPDSWVRAF

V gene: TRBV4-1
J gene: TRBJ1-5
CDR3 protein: ASSQAKGGNQPQH

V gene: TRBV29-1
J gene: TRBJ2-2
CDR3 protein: SVSWVAGDAGELF

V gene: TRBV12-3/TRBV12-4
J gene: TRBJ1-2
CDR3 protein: ASSLNPSKMKDYGYT

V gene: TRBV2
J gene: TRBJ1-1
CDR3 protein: ASSVARARTEAF

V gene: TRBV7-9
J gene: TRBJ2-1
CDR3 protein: ASSQTSGPLPWEQF

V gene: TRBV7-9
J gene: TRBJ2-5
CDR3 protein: ASSLGTLPQETQY

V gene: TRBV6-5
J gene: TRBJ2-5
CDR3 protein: ASSPRTGEETQY

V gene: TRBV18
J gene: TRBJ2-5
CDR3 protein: ASSHSEHQETQY

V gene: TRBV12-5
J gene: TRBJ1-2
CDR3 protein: ASGGSSNYGYT

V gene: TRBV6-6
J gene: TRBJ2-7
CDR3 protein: ASNPTRGHSYEQY

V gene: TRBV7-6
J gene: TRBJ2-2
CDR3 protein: ASSLWTSGNIVGNTGELF

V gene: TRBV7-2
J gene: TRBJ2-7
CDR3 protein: ASSLVPGGPFDEQY

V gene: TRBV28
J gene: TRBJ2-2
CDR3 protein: ASSSLWTAMGTGELF

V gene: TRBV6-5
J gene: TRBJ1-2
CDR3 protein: ASSSSAGPNYGYT

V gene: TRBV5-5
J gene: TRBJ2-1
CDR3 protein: ASSLRREFRNEQF

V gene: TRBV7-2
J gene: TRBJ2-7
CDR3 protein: ASSRTGNHEQY

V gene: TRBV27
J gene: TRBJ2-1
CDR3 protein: ASNLQGGYNEQF

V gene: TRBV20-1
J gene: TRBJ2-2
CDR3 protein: SAKTGWDSGELF